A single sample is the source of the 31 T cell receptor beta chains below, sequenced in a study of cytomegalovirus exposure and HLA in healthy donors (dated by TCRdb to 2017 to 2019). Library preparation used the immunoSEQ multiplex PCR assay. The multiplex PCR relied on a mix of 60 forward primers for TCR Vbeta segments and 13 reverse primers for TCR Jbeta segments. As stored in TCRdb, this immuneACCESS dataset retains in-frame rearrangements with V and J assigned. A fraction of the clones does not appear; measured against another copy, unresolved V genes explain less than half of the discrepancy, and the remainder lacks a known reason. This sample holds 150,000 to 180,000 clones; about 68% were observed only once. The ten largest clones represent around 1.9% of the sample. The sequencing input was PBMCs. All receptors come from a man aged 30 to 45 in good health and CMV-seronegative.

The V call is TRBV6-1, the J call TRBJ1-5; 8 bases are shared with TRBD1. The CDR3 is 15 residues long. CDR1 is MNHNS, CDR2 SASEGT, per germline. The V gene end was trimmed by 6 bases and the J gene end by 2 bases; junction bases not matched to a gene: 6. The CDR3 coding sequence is TGTGCCAGCAGATCAGGGGGCGAGGGCAATCAGCCCCAGCATTTT. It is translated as CASRSGGEGNQPQHF.

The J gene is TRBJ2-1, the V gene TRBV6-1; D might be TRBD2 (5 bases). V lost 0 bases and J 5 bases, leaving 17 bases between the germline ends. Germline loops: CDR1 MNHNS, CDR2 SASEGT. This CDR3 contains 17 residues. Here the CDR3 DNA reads TGTGCCAGCAGTGAAGCCCGGGGAAGGCAAACCAACAATGAGCAGTTCTTC. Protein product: CASSEARGRQTNNEQFF.

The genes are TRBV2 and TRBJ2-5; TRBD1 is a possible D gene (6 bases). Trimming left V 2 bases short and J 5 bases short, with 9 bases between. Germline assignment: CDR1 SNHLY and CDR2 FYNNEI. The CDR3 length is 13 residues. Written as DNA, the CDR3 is TGTGCCAGCAGTGAAACAGGGCGGGAGACCCAGTACTTC. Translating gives CASSETGRETQYF. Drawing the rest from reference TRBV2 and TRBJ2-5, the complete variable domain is EPEVTQTPSHQVTQMGQEVILRCVPISNHLYFYWYRQILGQKVEFLVSFYNNEISEKSEIFDDQFSVERPDGSNFTLKIRSTKLEDSAMYFCASSETGRETQYFGPGTRLLVL.

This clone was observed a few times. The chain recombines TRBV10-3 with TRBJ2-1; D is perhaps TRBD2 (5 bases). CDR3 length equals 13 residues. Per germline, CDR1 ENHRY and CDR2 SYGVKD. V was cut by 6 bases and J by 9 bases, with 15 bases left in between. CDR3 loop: CAIREAVPGEQFF. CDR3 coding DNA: TGTGCCATCAGGGAAGCGGTTCCCGGTGAGCAGTTCTTC.

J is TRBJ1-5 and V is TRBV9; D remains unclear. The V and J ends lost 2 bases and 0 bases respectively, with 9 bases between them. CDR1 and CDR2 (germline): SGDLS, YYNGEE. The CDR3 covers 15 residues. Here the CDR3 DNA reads TGTGCCAGCAGCGTGGGCAGTTATAGCAATCAGCCCCAGCATTTT. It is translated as CASSVGSYSNQPQHF.

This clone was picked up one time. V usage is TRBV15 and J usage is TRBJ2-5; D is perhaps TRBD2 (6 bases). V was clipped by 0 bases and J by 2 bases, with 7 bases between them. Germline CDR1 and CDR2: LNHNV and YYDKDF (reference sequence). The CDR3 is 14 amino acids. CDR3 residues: CATSRDRGQETQYF. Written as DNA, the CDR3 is TGTGCCACCAGCAGAGACCGGGGGCAAGAGACCCAGTACTTC.

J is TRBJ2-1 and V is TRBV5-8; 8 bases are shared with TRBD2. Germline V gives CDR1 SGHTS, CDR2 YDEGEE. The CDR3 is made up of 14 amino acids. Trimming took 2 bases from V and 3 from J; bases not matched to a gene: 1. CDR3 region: CASSLSGSYNEQFF. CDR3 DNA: TGTGCCAGCAGCTTAAGCGGGAGCTACAATGAGCAGTTCTTC.

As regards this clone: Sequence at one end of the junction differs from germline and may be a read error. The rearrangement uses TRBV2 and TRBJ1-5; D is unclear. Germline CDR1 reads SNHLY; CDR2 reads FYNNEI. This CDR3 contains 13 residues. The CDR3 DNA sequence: TGTGCCAGCAGTGCCGATAGCAATCAGCCCCAGAATTTT. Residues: CASSADSNQPQNF.

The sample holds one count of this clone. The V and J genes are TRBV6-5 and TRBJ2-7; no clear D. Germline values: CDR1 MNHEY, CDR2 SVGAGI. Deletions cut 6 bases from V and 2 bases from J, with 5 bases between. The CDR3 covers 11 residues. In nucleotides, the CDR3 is TGTGCCAGCAGCCGCGCCTACGAGCAGTACTTC. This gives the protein CASSRAYEQYF.

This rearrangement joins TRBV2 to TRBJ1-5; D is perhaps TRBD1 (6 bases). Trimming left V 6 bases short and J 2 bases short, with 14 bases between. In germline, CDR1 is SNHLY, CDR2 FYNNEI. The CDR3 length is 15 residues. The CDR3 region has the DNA TGTGCCAGCAGGGACTCGGGGGGCGGCAATCAGCCCCAGCATTTT. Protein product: CASRDSGGGNQPQHF.

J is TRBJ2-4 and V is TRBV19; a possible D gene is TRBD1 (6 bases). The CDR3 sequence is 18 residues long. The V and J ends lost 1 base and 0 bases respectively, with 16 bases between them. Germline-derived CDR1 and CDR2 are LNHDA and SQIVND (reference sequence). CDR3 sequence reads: CASSIGTGLLGAKNIQYF. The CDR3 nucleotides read TGTGCCAGTAGTATAGGAACAGGGTTATTGGGAGCCAAAAACATTCAGTACTTC.

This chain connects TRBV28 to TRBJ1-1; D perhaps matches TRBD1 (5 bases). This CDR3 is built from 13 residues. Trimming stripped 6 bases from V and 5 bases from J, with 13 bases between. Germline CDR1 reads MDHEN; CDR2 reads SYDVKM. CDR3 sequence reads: CASSFGRGTEAFF. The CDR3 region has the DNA TGTGCCAGCAGCTTCGGACGGGGGACTGAAGCTTTCTTT.

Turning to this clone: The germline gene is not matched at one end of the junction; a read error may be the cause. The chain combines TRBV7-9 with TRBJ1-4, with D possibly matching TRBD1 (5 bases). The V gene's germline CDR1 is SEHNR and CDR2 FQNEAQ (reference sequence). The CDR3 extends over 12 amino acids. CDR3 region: CSSSLEGEKLFF. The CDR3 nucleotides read TGTTCCAGCAGCTTAGAGGGGGAAAAACTGTTTTTT.

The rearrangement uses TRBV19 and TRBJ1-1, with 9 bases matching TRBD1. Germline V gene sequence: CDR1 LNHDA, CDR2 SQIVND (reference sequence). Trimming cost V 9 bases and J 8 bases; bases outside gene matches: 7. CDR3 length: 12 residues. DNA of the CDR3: TGTGCCAGCGGCGGGACAGGGAACGAAGCTTTCTTT. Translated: CASGGTGNEAFF.

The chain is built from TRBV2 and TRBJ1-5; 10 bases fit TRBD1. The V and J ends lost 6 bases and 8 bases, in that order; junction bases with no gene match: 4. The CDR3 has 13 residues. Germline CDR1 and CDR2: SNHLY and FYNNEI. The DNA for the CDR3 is TGTGCCAGCAGGGGACAGGGGTTAAAGCCCCAGCATTTT. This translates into CASRGQGLKPQHF.

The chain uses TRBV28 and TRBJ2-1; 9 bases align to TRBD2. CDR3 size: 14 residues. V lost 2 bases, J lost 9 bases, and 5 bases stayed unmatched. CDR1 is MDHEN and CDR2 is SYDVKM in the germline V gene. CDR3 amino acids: CASSLAGGRSEQFF. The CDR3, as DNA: TGTGCCAGCAGTTTAGCGGGGGGGCGGAGTGAGCAGTTCTTC.

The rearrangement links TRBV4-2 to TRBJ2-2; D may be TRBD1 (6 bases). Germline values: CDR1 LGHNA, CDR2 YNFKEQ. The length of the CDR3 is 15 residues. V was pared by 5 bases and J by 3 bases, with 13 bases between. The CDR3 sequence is CASSSGTLYTGELFF. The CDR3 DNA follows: TGTGCCAGCAGCTCCGGGACACTATACACCGGGGAGCTGTTTTTT.

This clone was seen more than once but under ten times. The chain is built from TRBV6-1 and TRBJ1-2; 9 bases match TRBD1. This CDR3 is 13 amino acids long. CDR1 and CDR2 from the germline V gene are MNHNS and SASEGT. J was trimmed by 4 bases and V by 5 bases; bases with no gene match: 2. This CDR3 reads CASSKGQGYGYTF. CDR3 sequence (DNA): TGTGCCAGCAGTAAGGGACAGGGCTATGGCTACACCTTC.

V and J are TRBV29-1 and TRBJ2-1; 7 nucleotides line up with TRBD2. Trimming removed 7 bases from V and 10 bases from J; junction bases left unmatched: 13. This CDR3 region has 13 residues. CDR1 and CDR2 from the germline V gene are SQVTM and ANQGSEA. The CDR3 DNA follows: TGCAGCGCCGCGGGGGTCCCTTCAGAGGAGCAGTTCTTC. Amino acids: CSAAGVPSEEQFF.

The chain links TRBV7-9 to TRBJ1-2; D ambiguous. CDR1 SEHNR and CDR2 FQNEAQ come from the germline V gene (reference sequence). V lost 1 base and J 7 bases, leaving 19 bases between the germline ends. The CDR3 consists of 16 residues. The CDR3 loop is CASSLEVEVPGSGYTF. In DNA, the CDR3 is TGTGCCAGCAGCTTAGAAGTGGAGGTCCCGGGCAGTGGCTACACCTTC.

In DNA form, the CDR3 reads TGTGCCAGCTTACAACAGCGGGGGGGCGCCGAGCAGTACTTC. Translating gives CASLQQRGGAEQYF. J is TRBJ2-7 and V is TRBV2; TRBD2 aligns across 10 bases. V trimming: 8 bases; J trimming: 6 bases; junction bases outside the gene matches: 10. Germline CDR1 and CDR2: SNHLY and FYNNEI. The CDR3 loop spans 14 amino acids. Full variable domain (rest looked up from reference TRBV2 and TRBJ2-7): EPEVTQTPSHQVTQMGQEVILRCVPISNHLYFYWYRQILGQKVEFLVSFYNNEISEKSEIFDDQFSVERPDGSNFTLKIRSTKLEDSAMYFCASLQQRGGAEQYFGPGTRLTVT.

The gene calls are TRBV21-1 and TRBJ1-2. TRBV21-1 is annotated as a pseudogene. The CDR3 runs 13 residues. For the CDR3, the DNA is TGTGCCAGCAGCCCGGGGTGGTCCTATGGCTACACCTTC. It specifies CASSPGWSYGYTF.

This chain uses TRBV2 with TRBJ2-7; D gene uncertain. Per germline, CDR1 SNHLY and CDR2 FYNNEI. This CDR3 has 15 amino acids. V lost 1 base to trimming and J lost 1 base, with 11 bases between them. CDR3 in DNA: TGTGCCAGCAGTGAAGGCCCAGGAATTTCCTACGAGCAGTACTTC. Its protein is CASSEGPGISYEQYF.

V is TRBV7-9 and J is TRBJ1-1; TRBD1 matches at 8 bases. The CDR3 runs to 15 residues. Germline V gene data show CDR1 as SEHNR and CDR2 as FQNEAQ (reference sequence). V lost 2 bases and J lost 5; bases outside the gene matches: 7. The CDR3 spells CASSLIRQGKTEAFF. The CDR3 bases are TGTGCCAGCAGCTTAATCAGACAGGGGAAGACTGAAGCTTTCTTT. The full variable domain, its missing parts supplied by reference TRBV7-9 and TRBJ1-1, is DTGVSQNPRHKITKRGQNVTFRCDPISEHNRLYWYRQTLGQGPEFLTYFQNEAQLEKSRLLSDRFSAERPKGSFSTLEIQRTEQGDSAMYLCASSLIRQGKTEAFFGQGTRLTVV.

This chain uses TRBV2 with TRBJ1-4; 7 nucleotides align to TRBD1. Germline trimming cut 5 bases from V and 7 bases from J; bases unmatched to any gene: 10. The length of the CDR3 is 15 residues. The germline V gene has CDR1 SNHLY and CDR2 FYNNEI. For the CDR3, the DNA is TGTGCCAGCAGTCCAATGGGACAGTTTAGTGAAAAACTGTTTTTT. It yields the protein CASSPMGQFSEKLFF.

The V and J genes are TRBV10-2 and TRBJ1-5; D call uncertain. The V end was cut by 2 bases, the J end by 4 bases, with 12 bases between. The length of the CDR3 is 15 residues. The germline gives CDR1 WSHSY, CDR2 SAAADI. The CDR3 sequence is CASSEEVSGNQPQHF. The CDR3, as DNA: TGCGCCAGCAGTGAGGAGGTCTCGGGGAATCAGCCCCAGCATTTT.

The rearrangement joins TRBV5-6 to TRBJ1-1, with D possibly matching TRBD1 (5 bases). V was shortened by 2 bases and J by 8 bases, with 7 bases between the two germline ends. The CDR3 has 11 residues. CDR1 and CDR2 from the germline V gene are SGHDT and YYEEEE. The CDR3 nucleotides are TGTGCCAGCAGCTTAGACAGAGAAGCTTTCTTT. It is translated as CASSLDREAFF.

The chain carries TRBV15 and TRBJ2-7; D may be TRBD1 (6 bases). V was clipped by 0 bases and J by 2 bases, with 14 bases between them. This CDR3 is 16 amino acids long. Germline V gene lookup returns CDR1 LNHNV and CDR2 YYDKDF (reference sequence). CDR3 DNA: TGTGCCACCAGCAGAGATATCAATAAGGGGGCCTACGAGCAGTACTTC. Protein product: CATSRDINKGAYEQYF.

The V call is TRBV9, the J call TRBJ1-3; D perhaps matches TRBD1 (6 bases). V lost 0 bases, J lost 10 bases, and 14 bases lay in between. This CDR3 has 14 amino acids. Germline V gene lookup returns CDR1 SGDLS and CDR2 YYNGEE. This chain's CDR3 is CASSVDNDRTTIYF. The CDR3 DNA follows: TGTGCCAGCAGCGTAGACAACGACAGGACAACCATATATTTT.

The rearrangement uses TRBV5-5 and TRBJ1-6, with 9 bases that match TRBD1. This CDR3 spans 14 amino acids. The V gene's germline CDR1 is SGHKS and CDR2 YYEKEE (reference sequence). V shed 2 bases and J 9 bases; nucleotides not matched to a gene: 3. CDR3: CASSLQGAGSPLHF. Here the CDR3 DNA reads TGTGCCAGCAGCTTACAGGGGGCGGGTTCACCCCTCCACTTT.

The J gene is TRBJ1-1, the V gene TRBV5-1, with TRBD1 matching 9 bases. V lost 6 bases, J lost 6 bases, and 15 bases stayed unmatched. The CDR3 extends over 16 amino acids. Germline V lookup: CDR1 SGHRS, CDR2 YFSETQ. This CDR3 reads CASNRETGTGSAEAFF. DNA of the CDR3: TGCGCCAGCAACAGGGAAACCGGGACAGGGAGCGCTGAAGCTTTCTTT.